This is a list of T cell receptor beta chains from one sample in a study of neurological immune-mediated disorders. A single record per CDR3 protein comes from TCRdb applying MiXCR to the 5' RACE reads. The table has 50,000 to 70,000 distinct CDR3 sequences, about 3.4% seen once; the top ten hold more than 3%. The sequenced material came from PBMCs. Receptors originate from a man aged 40-50 years with multiple sclerosis. CDR3s include the opening cysteine and the closing phenylalanine or tryptophan. The D gene is left open where the match is weak. Clone size is given for some rows only: seen once, a few or many times, or a class if the clone is expanded.

j_call | clone_size | d_call | v_call | cdr3_nt | cdr3_aa
TRBJ2-7 | many | - | TRBV20-1 | TGCAGTGCTAGTGAAGGGGTAGGGCAGTACTTC | CSASEGVGQYF
TRBJ1-4 | many | TRBD1 | TRBV20-1 | TGCAGTGCTCTCCTTAGGTCCGGGACAGGGAATGAAAAACTGTTTTTT | CSALLRSGTGNEKLFF
TRBJ1-1 | few | TRBD1 | TRBV7-6 | TGTGCCAGCAGCTTAGTGGACAGGAAGAACACTGAAGCTTTCTTT | CASSLVDRKNTEAFF
TRBJ2-2 | - | TRBD2 | TRBV20-1 | TGCAGTGCCCCAGGGACTAGCGGGAGCGCGAACACCGGGGAGCTGTTTTTT | CSAPGTSGSANTGELFF
TRBJ2-1 | many | TRBD2 | TRBV5-1 | TGCGCCAGCAGCGGCGGGGGTGAGGAGCAGTTCTTC | CASSGGGEEQFF
TRBJ1-5 | once | TRBD1 | TRBV20-1 | TGCAGTGCTAGGTATCGAGGGGGCAATAAGACCCAGAATTTT | CSARYRGGNKTQNF
TRBJ1-1 | many | - | TRBV12-3/TRBV12-4 | TGTGCCAGCAGCCTATTTGGTATCACGGCTTTCTTT | CASSLFGITAFF
TRBJ2-7 | many | - | TRBV5-1 | TGCGCCAGCAGCTCAAACTACGAGCAGTACTTC | CASSSNYEQYF
TRBJ1-4 | many | TRBD1 | TRBV7-9 | TGTGCCAGCAGCTCGGGACAGGGTCGCGAAAAACTGTTTTTT | CASSSGQGREKLFF
TRBJ1-5 | many | - | TRBV24-1 | TGTGCCACCAGTGATTTCCGAAGCAATCAGCCCCAGCATTTT | CATSDFRSNQPQHF
TRBJ2-3 | many | - | TRBV12-3/TRBV12-4 | TGTGCCAGCAGCCCGGTAATAGGCACAGATACGCAGTATTTT | CASSPVIGTDTQYF
TRBJ2-5 | many | - | TRBV5-6 | TGTGCCAGCAGCCCGGGGGAGAACGGGAGCTGGGAGACCCAGTACTTC | CASSPGENGSWETQYF
TRBJ2-7 | many | - | TRBV5-1 | TGCGCCAGCAGCTTACGCCAGGGTAGCGACGAGCAGTACTTC | CASSLRQGSDEQYF
TRBJ2-7 | many | - | TRBV10-2 | TGCGCCAGCAGTTCCGGGAGCCCCTACGAGCAGTACTTC | CASSSGSPYEQYF
TRBJ1-4 | many | - | TRBV20-1 | TGCAGTGCTAGAGCCCCTGGAACCTATGAAAAACTGTTTTTT | CSARAPGTYEKLFF
TRBJ1-6 | many | - | TRBV9 | TGTGCCAGCAGCGTAGACCATGATGGAACCTATAATTCACCCCTCCACTTT | CASSVDHDGTYNSPLHF
TRBJ2-7 | many | - | TRBV27 | TGTGCCAGCAGTTTATCGACCGGGACAATCTCCTACGAGCAGTACTTC | CASSLSTGTISYEQYF
TRBJ2-1 | many | TRBD2 | TRBV6-5 | TGTGCCAGCAGTCGGGGGGGGACCCTAAGTTACAATGAGCAGTTCTTC | CASSRGGTLSYNEQFF
TRBJ1-1 | many | TRBD1 | TRBV20-1 | TGCAGTGCCATAGCCCCCAGACAGACAGGGGGAAACACTGAAGCTTTCTTT | CSAIAPRQTGGNTEAFF
TRBJ2-1 | many | - | TRBV12-3/TRBV12-4 | TGTGCCAGCACCTCCGGGGGCAGCTCCTACAATGAGCAGTTCTTC | CASTSGGSSYNEQFF
TRBJ1-3 | many | TRBD1 | TRBV6-1 | TGTGCCAGCTGGGGACAGGGGATCTCTGGAAACACCATATATTTT | CASWGQGISGNTIYF
TRBJ2-3 | many | TRBD1 | TRBV2 | TGTGCCAGCAGTCCTTTGACAGGGGCGGACGATACGCAGTATTTT | CASSPLTGADDTQYF
TRBJ1-1 | many | - | TRBV20-1 | TGCAGTGCTAGAGGGCAGGGGGCTTTCTTT | CSARGQGAFF
TRBJ1-1 | many | TRBD1 | TRBV20-1 | TGCAGTGCCGAGGGGGGACAGGGGCAGTACCCTGGAACTGAAGCTTTCTTT | CSAEGGQGQYPGTEAFF
TRBJ2-7 | many | - | TRBV7-9 | TGTGCCAGCAGCTCGGGTTCGAGCTCCTACGAGCAGTACTTC | CASSSGSSSYEQYF
TRBJ2-1 | many | - | TRBV5-1 | TGCGCCAGCAGCTCCGGCCAGACAGAGCAGTTCTTC | CASSSGQTEQFF
TRBJ2-6 | many | - | TRBV5-1 | TGCGCCAGCAGCTTGGAGGGCGTATTGAGCTCTGGGGCCAACGTCCTGACTTTC | CASSLEGVLSSGANVLTF
TRBJ1-2 | many | - | TRBV11-2 | TGTGCCAGCAGCTTAGGGGGCCGCGTGGGCTACACCTTC | CASSLGGRVGYTF
TRBJ2-7 | many | TRBD1 | TRBV12-3/TRBV12-4 | TGTGCCAGCAGTTTATGGGACAGGGGCTACGAGCAGTACTTC | CASSLWDRGYEQYF
TRBJ1-2 | many | TRBD1 | TRBV12-3/TRBV12-4 | TGTGCCAGCAGTCCCGGACAGGGAGGCTACACCTTC | CASSPGQGGYTF
TRBJ1-5 | many | - | TRBV5-1 | TGCGCCAGCAGCTTGGGGCCGATGGGAAGGAGCAATCAGCCCCAGCATTTT | CASSLGPMGRSNQPQHF
TRBJ2-7 | many | - | TRBV10-3 | TGTGCGACCCAAGCTGGCGGCTTCGGGAACGAGCAGTACTTC | CATQAGGFGNEQYF
TRBJ1-5 | - | - | TRBV10-3 | TGTGCCATCAGTGAGCCGGAGGGTAAGACCCAGAATTTT | CAISEPEGKTQNF
TRBJ1-4 | many | - | TRBV2 | TGTGCCAGCAGTCCTCAACAGGCCGGTAATGAAAAACTGTTTTTT | CASSPQQAGNEKLFF
TRBJ2-1 | many | - | TRBV11-3 | TGTGCCAGCAGCTTAGAAGGGGGGGTCTACAATGAGCAGTTCTTC | CASSLEGGVYNEQFF
TRBJ2-6 | many | - | TRBV20-1 | TGCAGTGCTTTCTCAGGGGCTGGGGCCAACGTCCTGACTTTC | CSAFSGAGANVLTF